In its sample, the clone carrying this TCR beta chain was seen a few times. Antigen: not known. The entry originates in a study of response to subunit inactivated influenza vaccine. Study conclusions and caveats: The authors proposed limited new T cell recruitment per seasonal influenza vaccination.

Germline-derived CDR1 and CDR2 are SGHRS and YFSETQ. CDR3 length equals 16 residues. V lost 0 bases, J lost 4 bases, and 17 bases lay in between. TCRdb reprocessed the RT-PCR reads with MiXCR, giving one entry per CDR3 protein. The data contain around 580,000 distinct CDR3 sequences, around 13% of them singletons. The clonotype comes from a man in his fifties who received an inactivated influenza vaccine. Here the sequenced sample was PBMCs from blood, taken roughly 13 days after vaccination. The chain joins TRBV5-1 to TRBJ2-7, with a tentative D call TRBD2 (5 bases). CDR3 in amino acids: CASSLGKGSGYYEQYF. The CDR3 DNA follows: TGCGCCAGCAGCTTGGGGAAGGGATCGGGGTATTACGAGCAGTACTTC.